This TCR beta chain comes out of a study of siplizumab effects on memory and regulatory T cells. The germline gives CDR1 LNHNV, CDR2 YYDKDF (reference sequence). The CDR3 contains 16 residues. V was trimmed by 0 bases and J by 7 bases, leaving 18 bases between them. Profiling relied on immunoSEQ multiplex PCR, and the TCRdb table lists in-frame clones only, not all of them. The data show roughly 100,000 clones, with more than 85% seen just once and 0.32% held by the top ten. The V call is TRBV15, the J call TRBJ1-2; unclear D gene. The material sequenced was CD4+ T cells sorted from blood. The sequence was collected from a human donor in good health. This chain's CDR3 is CATSRDLVAFSGGYTF. The CDR3 DNA is TGTGCCACCAGCAGAGATCTGGTAGCGTTCTCCGGTGGCTACACCTTC.